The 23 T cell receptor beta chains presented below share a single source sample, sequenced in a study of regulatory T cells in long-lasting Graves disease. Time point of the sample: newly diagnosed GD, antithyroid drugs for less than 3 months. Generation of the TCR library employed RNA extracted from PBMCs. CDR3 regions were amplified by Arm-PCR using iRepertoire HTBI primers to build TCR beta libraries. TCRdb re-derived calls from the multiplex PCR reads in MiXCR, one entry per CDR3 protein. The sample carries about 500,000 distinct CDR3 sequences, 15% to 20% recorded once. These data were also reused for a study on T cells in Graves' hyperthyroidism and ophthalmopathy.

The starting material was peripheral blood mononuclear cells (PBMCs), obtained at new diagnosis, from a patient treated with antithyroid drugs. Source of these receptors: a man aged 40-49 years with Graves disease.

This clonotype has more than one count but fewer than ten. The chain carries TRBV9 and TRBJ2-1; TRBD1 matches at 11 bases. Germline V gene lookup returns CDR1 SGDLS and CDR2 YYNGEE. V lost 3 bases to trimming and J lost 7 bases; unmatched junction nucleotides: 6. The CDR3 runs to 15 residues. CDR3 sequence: CASSGTGTGGNEQFF. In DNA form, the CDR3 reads TGTGCCAGCAGCGGTACCGGGACAGGGGGGAATGAGCAGTTCTTC.

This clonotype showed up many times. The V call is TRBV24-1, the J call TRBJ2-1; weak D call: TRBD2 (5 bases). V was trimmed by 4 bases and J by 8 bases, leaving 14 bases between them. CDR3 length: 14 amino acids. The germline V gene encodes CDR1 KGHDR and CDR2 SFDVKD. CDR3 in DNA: TGTGCCACCAGTGAGCCGGGGAAGACCGATGAGCAGTTCTTC. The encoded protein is CATSEPGKTDEQFF.

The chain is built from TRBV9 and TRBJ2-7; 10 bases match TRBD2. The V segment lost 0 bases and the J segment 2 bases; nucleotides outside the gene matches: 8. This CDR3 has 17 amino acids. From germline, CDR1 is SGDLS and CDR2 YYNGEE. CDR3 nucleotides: TGTGCCAGCAGCGTAGGTGTGGGACTAGCGTTTACCTACGAGCAGTACTTC. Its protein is CASSVGVGLAFTYEQYF.

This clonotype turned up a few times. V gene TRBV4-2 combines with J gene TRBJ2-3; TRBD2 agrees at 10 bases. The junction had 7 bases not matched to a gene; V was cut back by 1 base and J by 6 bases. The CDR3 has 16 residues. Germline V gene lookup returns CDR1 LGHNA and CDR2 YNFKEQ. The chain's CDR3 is CASSQVGLAGVDTQYF. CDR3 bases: TGTGCCAGCAGCCAAGTGGGTCTAGCGGGAGTTGATACGCAGTATTTT.

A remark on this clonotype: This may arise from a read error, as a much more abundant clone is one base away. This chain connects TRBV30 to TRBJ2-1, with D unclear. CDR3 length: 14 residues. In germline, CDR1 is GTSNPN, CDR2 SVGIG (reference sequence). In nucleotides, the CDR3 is TGTACCTGGAGTCCTCTTTCCGGCAGGAAAGAGCAGTTCTTC. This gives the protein CTWSPLSGRKEQFF. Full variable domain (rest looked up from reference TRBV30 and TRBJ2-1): SQTIHQWPATLVQPVGSPLSLECTVEGTSNPNLYWYRQAAGRGLQLLFYSVGIGQISSEVPQNLSASRPQDRQFILSSKKLLLSDSGFYLCTWSPLSGRKEQFFGPGTRLTVL.

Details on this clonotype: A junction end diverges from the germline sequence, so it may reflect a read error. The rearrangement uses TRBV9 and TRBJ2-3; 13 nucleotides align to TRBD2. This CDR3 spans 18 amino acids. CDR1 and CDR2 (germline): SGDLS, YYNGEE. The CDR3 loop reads CVSSGELTSGRSTDTQYF. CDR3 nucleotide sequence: TGTGTCAGCAGCGGAGAGCTGACTAGCGGGAGGTCCACAGATACGCAGTATTTT.

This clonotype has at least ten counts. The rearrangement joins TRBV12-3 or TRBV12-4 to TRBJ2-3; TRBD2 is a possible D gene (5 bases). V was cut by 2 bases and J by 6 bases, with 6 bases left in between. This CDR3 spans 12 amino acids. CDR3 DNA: TGTGCCAGCAGTTTAAGGAGGGATACGCAGTATTTT. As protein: CASSLRRDTQYF.

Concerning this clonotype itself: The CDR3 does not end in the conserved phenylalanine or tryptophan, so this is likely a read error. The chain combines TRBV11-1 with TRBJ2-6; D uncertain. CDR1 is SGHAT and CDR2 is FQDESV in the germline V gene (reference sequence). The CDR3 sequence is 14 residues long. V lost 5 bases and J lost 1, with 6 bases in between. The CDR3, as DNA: TGTGCCAGCAGCCCCCTATCTGGGGCCAACGTCCTGACTCTC. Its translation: CASSPLSGANVLTL.

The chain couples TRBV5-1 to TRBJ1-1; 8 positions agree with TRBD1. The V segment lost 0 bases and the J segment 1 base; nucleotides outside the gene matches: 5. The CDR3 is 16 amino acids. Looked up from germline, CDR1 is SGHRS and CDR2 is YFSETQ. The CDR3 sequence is CASSLVSGTGNTEAFF. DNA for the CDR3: TGCGCCAGCAGCTTGGTATCCGGGACAGGGAACACTGAAGCTTTCTTT.

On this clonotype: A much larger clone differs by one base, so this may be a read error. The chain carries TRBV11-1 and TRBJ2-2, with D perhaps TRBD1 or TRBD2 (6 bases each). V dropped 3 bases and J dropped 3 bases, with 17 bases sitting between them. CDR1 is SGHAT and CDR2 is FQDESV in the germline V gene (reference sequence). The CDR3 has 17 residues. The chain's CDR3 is CASSFGFGGPDTGELFF. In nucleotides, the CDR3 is TGTGCCAGCAGCTTTGGGTTTGGGGGGCCGGACACCGGGGAGCTGTTTTTT.

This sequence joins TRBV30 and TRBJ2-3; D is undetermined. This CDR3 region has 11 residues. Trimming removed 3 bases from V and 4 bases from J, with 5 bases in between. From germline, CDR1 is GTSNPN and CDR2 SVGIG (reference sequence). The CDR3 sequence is CAWRQSDTQYF. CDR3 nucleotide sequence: TGTGCCTGGAGACAGTCAGATACGCAGTATTTT.

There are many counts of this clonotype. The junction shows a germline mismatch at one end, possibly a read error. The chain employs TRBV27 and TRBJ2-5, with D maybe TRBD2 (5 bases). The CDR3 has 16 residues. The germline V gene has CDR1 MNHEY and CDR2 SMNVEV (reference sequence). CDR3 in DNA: TGTGCCAGCAGTCTCACCGGGGTCAATACACAAGAGGCCCAGTACTTC. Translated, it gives CASSLTGVNTQEAQYF.

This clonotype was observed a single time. The CDR3 reads CASSGSRLVGGQFF. The CDR3 bases are TGCGCCAGCAGTGGGTCTAGACTAGTTGGGGGCCAGTTCTTC. This chain uses TRBV10-2 with TRBJ2-1, with D tentatively TRBD1 or TRBD2 (6 bases each). This CDR3 contains 14 residues. V was pared by 4 bases and J by 13 bases, with 20 bases between. Germline V lookup: CDR1 WSHSY, CDR2 SAAADI.

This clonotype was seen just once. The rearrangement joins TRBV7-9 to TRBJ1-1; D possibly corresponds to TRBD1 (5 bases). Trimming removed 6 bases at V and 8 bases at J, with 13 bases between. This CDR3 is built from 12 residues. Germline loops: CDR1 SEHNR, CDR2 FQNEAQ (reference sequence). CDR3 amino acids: CASSVQGPEAFF. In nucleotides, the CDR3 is TGTGCCAGCAGTGTCCAGGGACCCGAAGCTTTCTTT.

The CDR3 region is CATSDIGSGTTDTQYF. The CDR3 DNA is TGTGCCACCAGTGATATTGGTAGCGGGACTACAGATACGCAGTATTTT. The chain has TRBV24-1 and TRBJ2-3, with 8 positions matching TRBD2. CDR3 length equals 16 residues. CDR1 is KGHDR and CDR2 is SFDVKD in the germline V gene. With V trimmed by 3 bases and J by 3 bases, 7 bases remained unmatched.

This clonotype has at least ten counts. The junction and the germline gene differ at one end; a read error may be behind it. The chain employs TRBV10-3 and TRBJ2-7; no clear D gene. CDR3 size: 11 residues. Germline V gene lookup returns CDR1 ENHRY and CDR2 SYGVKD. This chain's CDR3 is CAISDYYGQYF. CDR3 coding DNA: TGTGCCATCAGTGATTACTACGGGCAGTACTTC.

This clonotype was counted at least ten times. CDR3 bases: TGTGCCAGCCCCGGACGGCCGAACACTGAAGCTTTCTTT. It yields the protein CASPGRPNTEAFF. The chain has TRBV2 and TRBJ1-1; D remains ambiguous. Germline V CDR1 and CDR2: SNHLY, FYNNEI. This CDR3 has 13 residues. The V gene lost 8 bases and the J gene lost 1 base, with 11 bases spanning the gap.

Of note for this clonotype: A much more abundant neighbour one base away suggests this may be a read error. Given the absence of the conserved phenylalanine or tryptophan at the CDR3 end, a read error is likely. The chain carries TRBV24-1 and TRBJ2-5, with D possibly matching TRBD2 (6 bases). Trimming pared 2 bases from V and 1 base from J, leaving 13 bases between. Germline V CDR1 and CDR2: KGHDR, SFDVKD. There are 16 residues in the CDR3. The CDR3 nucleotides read TGTGCCACCAGTGATTCTCTTGGGGGGTCCCAAGAGACCCAGTACCTC. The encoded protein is CATSDSLGGSQETQYL.

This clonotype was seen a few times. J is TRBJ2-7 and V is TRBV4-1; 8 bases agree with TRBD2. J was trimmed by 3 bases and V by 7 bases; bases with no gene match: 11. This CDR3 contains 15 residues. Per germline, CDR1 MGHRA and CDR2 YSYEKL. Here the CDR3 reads CASTAREDYRYEQYF. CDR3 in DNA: TGCGCCAGCACAGCGCGGGAGGACTACCGCTACGAGCAGTACTTC.

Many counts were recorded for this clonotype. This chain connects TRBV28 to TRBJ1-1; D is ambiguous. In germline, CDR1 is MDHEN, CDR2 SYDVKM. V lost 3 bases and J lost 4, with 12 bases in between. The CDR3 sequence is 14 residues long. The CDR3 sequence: CASSLQVGFTEAFF. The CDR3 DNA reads TGTGCCAGCAGTTTGCAGGTGGGGTTCACTGAAGCTTTCTTT.

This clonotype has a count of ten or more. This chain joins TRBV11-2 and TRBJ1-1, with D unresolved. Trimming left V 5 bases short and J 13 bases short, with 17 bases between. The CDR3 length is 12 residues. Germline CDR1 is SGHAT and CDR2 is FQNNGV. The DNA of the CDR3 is TGTGCCAGCAGCCGCACTTGGGATTTAGGTTTCTTT. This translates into CASSRTWDLGFF.

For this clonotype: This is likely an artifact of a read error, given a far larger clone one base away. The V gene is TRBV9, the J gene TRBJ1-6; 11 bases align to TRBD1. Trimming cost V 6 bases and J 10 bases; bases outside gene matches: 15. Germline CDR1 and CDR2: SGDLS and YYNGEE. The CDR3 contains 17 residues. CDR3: CASNSHDGQGARSPLHF. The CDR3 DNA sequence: TGTGCCAGCAACTCGCATGATGGACAGGGGGCGCGGTCACCCCTCCACTTT.

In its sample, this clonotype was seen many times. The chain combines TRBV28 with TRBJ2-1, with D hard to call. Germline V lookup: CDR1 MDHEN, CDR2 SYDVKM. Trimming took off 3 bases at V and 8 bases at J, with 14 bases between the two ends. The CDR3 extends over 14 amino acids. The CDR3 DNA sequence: TGTGCCAGCAGTTTCATTGGACGAGGTGATGAGCAGTTCTTC. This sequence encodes CASSFIGRGDEQFF.